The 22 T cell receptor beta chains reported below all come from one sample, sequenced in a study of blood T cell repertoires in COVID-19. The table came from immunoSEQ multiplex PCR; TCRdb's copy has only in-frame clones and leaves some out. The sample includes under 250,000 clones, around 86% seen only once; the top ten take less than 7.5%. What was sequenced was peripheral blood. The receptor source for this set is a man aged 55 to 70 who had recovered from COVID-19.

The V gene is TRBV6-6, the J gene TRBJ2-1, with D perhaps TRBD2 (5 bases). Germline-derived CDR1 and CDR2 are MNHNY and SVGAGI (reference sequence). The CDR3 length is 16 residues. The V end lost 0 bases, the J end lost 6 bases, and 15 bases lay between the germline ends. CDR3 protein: CASSYSSSGPRNEQFF. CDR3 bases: TGTGCCAGCAGTTACTCGTCAAGCGGCCCCCGCAATGAGCAGTTCTTC.

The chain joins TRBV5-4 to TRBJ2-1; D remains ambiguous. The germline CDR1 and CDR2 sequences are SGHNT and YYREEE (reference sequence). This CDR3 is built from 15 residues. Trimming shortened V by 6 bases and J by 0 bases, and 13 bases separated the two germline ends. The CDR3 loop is CASTAEPSSYNEQFF. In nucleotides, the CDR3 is TGTGCCAGCACGGCGGAGCCGAGCTCCTACAATGAGCAGTTCTTC.

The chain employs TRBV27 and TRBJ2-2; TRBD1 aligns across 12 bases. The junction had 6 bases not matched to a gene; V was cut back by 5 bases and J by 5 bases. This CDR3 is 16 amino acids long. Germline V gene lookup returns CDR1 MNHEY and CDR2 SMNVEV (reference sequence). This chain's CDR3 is CASSPRGQGATGELFF. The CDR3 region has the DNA TGTGCCAGCAGTCCCAGGGGACAGGGGGCGACCGGGGAGCTGTTTTTT.

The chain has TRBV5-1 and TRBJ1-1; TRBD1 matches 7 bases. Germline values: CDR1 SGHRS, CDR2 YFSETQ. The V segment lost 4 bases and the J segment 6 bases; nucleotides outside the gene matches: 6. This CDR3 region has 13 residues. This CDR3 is CASSHDRAAEAFF. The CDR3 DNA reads TGCGCCAGCAGCCACGACAGGGCTGCTGAAGCTTTCTTT.

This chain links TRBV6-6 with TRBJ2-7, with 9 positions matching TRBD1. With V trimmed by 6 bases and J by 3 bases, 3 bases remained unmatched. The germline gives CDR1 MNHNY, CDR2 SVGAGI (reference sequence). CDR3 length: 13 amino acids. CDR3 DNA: TGTGCCAGCAGACTGACAGGGGGCTACGAGCAGTACTTC. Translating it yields CASRLTGGYEQYF.

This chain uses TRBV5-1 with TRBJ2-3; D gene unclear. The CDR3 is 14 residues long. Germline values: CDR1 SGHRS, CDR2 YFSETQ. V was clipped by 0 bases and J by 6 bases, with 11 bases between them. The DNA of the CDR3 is TGCGCCAGCAGCTTGGCTCTCTCCGGGGATACGCAGTATTTT. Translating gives CASSLALSGDTQYF.

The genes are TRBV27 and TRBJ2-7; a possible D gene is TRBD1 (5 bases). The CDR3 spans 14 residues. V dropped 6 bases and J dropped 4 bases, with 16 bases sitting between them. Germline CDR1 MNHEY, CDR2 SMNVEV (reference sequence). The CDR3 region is CASRMGVGPYEQYF. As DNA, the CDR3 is TGTGCCAGCAGAATGGGCGTGGGGCCATACGAGCAGTACTTC.

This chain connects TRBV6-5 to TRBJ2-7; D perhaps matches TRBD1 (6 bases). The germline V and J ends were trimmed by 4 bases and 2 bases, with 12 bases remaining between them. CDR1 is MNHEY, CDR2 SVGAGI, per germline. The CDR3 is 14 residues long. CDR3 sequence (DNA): TGTGCCAGCAGTTTCGACAGGACCACCTACGAGCAGTACTTC. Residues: CASSFDRTTYEQYF.

DNA for the CDR3: TGTGCCAGCAGTCAGCCACGGACAGTGACCTCCTACGAGCAGTACTTC. Translating gives CASSQPRTVTSYEQYF. V usage is TRBV6-2 or TRBV6-3 and J usage is TRBJ2-7, with D possibly TRBD1 on 6 matching bases. Trimming removed 5 bases from V and 0 bases from J, with 17 bases in between. This CDR3 contains 16 residues. CDR1 MNHEY and CDR2 SVGEGT come from the germline V gene.

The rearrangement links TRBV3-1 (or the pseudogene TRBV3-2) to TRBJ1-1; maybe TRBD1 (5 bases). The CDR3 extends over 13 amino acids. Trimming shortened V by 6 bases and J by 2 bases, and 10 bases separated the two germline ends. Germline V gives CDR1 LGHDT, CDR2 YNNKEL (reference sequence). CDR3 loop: CASRPQGNTEAFF. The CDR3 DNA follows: TGTGCCAGCAGGCCGCAGGGCAACACTGAAGCTTTCTTT.

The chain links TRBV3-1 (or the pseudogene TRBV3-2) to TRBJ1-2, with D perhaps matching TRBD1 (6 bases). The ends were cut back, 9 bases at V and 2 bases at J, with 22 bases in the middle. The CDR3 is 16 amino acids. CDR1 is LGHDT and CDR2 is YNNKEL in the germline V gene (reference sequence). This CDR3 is CASPQTGRGANYGYTF. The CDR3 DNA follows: TGTGCCAGTCCCCAAACAGGGAGGGGGGCCAACTATGGCTACACCTTC.

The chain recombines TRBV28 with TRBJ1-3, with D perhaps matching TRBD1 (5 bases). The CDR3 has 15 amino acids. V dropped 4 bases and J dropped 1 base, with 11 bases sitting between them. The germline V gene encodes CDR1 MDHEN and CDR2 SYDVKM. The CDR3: CASSSAGSSGNTIYF. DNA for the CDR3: TGTGCCAGCAGTTCCGCAGGGTCTTCTGGAAACACCATATATTTT.

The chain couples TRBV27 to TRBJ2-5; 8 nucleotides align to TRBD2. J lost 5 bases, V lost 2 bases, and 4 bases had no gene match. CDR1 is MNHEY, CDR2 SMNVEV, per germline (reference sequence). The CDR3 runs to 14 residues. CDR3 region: CASSLGGGHETQYF. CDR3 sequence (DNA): TGTGCCAGCAGTTTAGGCGGGGGGCATGAGACCCAGTACTTC.

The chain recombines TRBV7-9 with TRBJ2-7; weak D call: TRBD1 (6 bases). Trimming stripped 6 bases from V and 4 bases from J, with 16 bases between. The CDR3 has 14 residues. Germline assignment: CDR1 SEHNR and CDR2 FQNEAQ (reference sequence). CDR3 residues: CASSLKGQTYEQYF. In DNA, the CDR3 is TGTGCCAGCAGTTTGAAGGGACAAACTTACGAGCAGTACTTC.

The CDR3 DNA reads TGTGCCAGCAGTGAAGCGGCTGCCGGGACAGCCAACTATGGCTACACCTTC. Its protein is CASSEAAAGTANYGYTF. The chain is built from TRBV6-1 and TRBJ1-2; 7 bases line up with TRBD1. From germline, CDR1 is MNHNS and CDR2 SASEGT. The CDR3 loop spans 17 amino acids. The V and J ends lost 0 bases and 2 bases, in that order; junction bases with no gene match: 9.

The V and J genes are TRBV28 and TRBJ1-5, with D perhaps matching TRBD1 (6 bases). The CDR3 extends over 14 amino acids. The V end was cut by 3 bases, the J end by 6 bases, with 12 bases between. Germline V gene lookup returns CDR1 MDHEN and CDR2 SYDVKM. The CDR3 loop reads CASSLWGGGQPQHF. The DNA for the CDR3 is TGTGCCAGCAGTTTGTGGGGGGGCGGTCAGCCCCAGCATTTT.

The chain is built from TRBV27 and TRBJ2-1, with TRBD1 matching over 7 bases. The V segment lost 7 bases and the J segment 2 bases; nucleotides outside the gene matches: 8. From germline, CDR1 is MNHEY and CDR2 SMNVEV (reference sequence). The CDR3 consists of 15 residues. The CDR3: CASTRDSRTYNEQFF. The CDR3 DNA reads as TGTGCCAGCACCAGGGACAGTCGCACCTACAATGAGCAGTTCTTC.

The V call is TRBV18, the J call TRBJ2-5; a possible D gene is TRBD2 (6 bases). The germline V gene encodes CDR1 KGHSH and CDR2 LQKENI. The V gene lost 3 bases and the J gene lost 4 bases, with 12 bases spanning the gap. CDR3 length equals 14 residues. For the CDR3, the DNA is TGTGCCAGCTCACCCGGGGCGGGGCGAGAGACCCAGTACTTC. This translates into CASSPGAGRETQYF.

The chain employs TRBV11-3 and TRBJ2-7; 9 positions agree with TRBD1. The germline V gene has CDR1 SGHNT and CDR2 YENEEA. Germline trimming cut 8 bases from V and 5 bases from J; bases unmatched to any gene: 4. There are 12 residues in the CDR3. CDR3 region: CASRGQGHEQYF. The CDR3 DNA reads TGTGCCAGCCGGGGACAGGGTCACGAGCAGTACTTC.

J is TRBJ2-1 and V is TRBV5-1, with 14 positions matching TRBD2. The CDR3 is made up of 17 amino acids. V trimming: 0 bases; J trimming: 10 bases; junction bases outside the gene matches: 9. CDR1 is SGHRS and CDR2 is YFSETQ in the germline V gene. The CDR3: CASSLVPGLAGAWEQFF. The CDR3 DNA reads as TGCGCCAGCAGCTTGGTCCCGGGACTAGCGGGAGCTTGGGAGCAGTTCTTC.

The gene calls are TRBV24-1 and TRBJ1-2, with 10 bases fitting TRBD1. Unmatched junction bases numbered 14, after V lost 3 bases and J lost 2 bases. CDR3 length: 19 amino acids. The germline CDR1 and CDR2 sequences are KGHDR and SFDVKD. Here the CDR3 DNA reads TGTGCCACCAGTGATGCTACCGGGACAGGGGAGTCGGTGAACTATGGCTACACCTTC. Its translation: CATSDATGTGESVNYGYTF.

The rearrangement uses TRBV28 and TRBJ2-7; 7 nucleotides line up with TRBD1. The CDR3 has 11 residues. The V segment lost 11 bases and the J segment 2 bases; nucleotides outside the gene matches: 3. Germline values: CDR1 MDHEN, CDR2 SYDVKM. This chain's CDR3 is CAAGTAYEQYF. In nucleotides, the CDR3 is TGTGCCGCAGGGACAGCCTACGAGCAGTACTTC.